A selection of T cell receptor beta chains follows, all from one sample in a study. TCRdb reprocessed the RT-PCR reads with MiXCR, giving one entry per CDR3 protein. In the table there are 550,000 to 750,000 distinct CDR3 sequences, over 12% of which are singletons. The specimen sequenced was memory CD4+ T cells from blood. The receptors originated from a female donor in good health, serving as a healthy control. Each CDR3 is given with its conserved first and last residue. Fields, in order: V gene, CDR3 protein.

TRBV6-2/TRBV6-3	CASSYDSFGTGGARNTEAFF
TRBV5-1	CASSFLTGTSRNEQFF
TRBV28	CASSLDYRGTYGYTF
TRBV7-9	CASTLFQGDTQYF
TRBV6-5	CASSYAGRLGGYEQYF
TRBV7-2	CASNPWAGQETQYF
TRBV5-6	CASSRQTGSSYNEQFF
TRBV29-1	CSVTLGQGYEQFF
TRBV20-1	CSASADTNQPQHF
TRBV5-1	CASSLEGTIKGGLYNEQFF
TRBV12-3/TRBV12-4	CASSLWGEGVGTDTQYF
TRBV20-1	CSARRPADLQETQYF
TRBV7-2	CASSLALVPQETQYF